The 16 T cell receptor beta chains given below trace back to one sample, sequenced in a study of shared clonotypes between healthy human individuals (dated by TCRdb to between 2020 and 2021). Library construction relied on the immunoSEQ multiplex PCR assay. In its TCRdb copy, this immuneACCESS table keeps in-frame sequences only and misses some clones. Where compared with another copy, unresolved V genes explain less than half of these, and the others have no known cause. The sample yields about 79,000 clones; 62% were counted once. The ten most abundant clones make up over 50% of the sample. Sequencing was done on a sample of memory CD8+ T cells sorted from blood. What this sample's cell subset or site label stands for: CD45RO+ cells pooled with CCR7-negative TemRA cells. Source of these receptors: a man aged 25-45 years in good health.

In its sample, this clone was seen many times. The V gene is TRBV5-1, the J gene TRBJ1-1; D not certain. This CDR3 has 13 amino acids. V was trimmed by 1 base and J by 3 bases, leaving 7 bases between them. Germline V gives CDR1 SGHRS, CDR2 YFSETQ. CDR3 amino acids: CASSLREDTEAFF. The CDR3 nucleotides read TGCGCCAGCAGCTTGAGAGAGGACACTGAAGCTTTCTTT. Full variable domain (rest looked up from reference TRBV5-1 and TRBJ1-1): KAGVTQTPRYLIKTRGQQVTLSCSPISGHRSVSWYQQTPGQGLQFLFEYFSETQRNKGNFPGRFSGRQFSNSRSEMNVSTLELGDSALYLCASSLREDTEAFFGQGTRLTVV.

V gene TRBV15 combines with J gene TRBJ2-7; D gene ambiguous. The V gene lost 0 bases and the J gene lost 2 bases, with 5 bases spanning the gap. Germline V lookup: CDR1 LNHNV, CDR2 YYDKDF (reference sequence). The CDR3 length is 13 residues. CDR3 in amino acids: CATSRDLTYEQYF. In nucleotides, the CDR3 is TGTGCCACCAGCAGAGATCTGACCTACGAGCAGTACTTC.

The chain is built from TRBV6-1 and TRBJ1-5; weak D call: TRBD1 (5 bases). The CDR3 loop spans 13 amino acids. Trimming removed 6 bases from V and 3 bases from J, with 9 bases in between. CDR1 and CDR2 (germline): MNHNS, SASEGT. CDR3 amino acids: CASRGTYNQPQHF. The CDR3 nucleotides are TGTGCCAGCAGAGGGACTTACAATCAGCCCCAGCATTTT.

The gene calls are TRBV29-1 and TRBJ2-1; 10 bases are shared with TRBD2. After removal of 7 bases from V and 5 bases from J, the junction contained 17 bases not matched to a gene. The germline V gene has CDR1 SQVTM and CDR2 ANQGSEA. CDR3 length: 17 residues. CDR3 loop: CSGKGLATTPTNNEQFF. CDR3 coding DNA: TGCAGCGGGAAGGGACTAGCGACCACCCCAACAAACAATGAGCAGTTCTTC.

DNA of the CDR3: TGTGCCAGCAGTGATGGGAACCAATCCTACGAGCAGTACTTC. This codes for CASSDGNQSYEQYF. The chain links TRBV25-1 to TRBJ2-7; D is undetermined. In germline, CDR1 is MGHDK, CDR2 SYGVNS. The germline V and J ends were trimmed by 3 bases and 1 base, with 10 bases remaining between them. The CDR3 consists of 14 residues.

The rearrangement joins TRBV28 to TRBJ2-7, with D perhaps being TRBD1 or TRBD2 (5 bases each). In germline, CDR1 is MDHEN, CDR2 SYDVKM. Trimming pared 6 bases from V and 3 bases from J, leaving 15 bases between. The CDR3 spans 14 residues. The CDR3 region has the DNA TGTGCCAGCAGGCAGCAGGGACCCCTCTACGAGCAGTACTTC. Translation: CASRQQGPLYEQYF. Together with reference TRBV28 and TRBJ2-7, the CDR3 gives the full variable domain: DVKVTQSSRYLVKRTGEKVFLECVQDMDHENMFWYRQDPGLGLRLIYFSYDVKMKEKGDIPEGYSVSREKKERFSLILESASTNQTSMYLCASRQQGPLYEQYFGPGTRLTVT.

The chain uses TRBV11-2 and TRBJ2-7, with a tentative D call TRBD2 (5 bases). The CDR3 loop spans 15 amino acids. Trimming left V 5 bases short and J 0 bases short, with 14 bases between. Looked up from germline, CDR1 is SGHAT and CDR2 is FQNNGV. Written as DNA, the CDR3 is TGTGCCAGCAGCCGTACTAGGGAGAGCTCCTACGAGCAGTACTTC. Protein: CASSRTRESSYEQYF.

V usage is TRBV5-2 and J usage is TRBJ2-6. TRBV5-2 is classified as a pseudogene. CDR3 size: 15 residues. This CDR3 is CASNSTQSRANVLTF. CDR3 coding DNA: TGTGCCAGCAATAGTACACAAAGTCGGGCCAACGTCCTGACTTTC.

The chain carries TRBV29-1 and TRBJ2-2; 9 bases fit TRBD1. The germline gives CDR1 SQVTM, CDR2 ANQGSEA. After removal of 5 bases from V and 5 bases from J, the junction contained 9 bases not matched to a gene. This CDR3 is 15 amino acids long. The CDR3 sequence is CSVKTPGQGTGELFF. In DNA, the CDR3 is TGCAGCGTTAAAACCCCGGGACAGGGTACCGGGGAGCTGTTTTTT.

In its sample, this clone was seen a few times. J is TRBJ2-7 and V is TRBV28, with D maybe TRBD1 (6 bases). Germline V gene lookup returns CDR1 MDHEN and CDR2 SYDVKM. The CDR3 spans 14 residues. Trimming removed 6 bases at V and 4 bases at J, with 16 bases between. The CDR3 DNA is TGTGCCAGCAGCTCGACGGGACAAAGATACGAGCAGTACTTC. Translation gives CASSSTGQRYEQYF.

The V and J genes are TRBV20-1 and TRBJ1-1; D gene unclear. V was trimmed by 6 bases and J by 7 bases, leaving 12 bases between them. CDR1 and CDR2 (germline): DFQATT, SNEGSKA (reference sequence). The CDR3 is made up of 11 amino acids. Here the CDR3 reads CSAPWVGEAFF. The CDR3 DNA reads as TGCAGTGCCCCCTGGGTAGGTGAAGCTTTCTTT.

The J gene is TRBJ1-4, the V gene TRBV29-1, with D possibly being TRBD1 (5 bases). CDR1 and CDR2 from the germline V gene are SQVTM and ANQGSEA. The V end lost 4 bases, the J end lost 0 bases, and 15 bases lay between the germline ends. The CDR3 consists of 16 residues. The CDR3 here is CSVALGQVATNEKLFF. The CDR3 DNA follows: TGCAGCGTTGCCCTAGGACAAGTTGCAACTAATGAAAAACTGTTTTTT.

V usage is TRBV19 and J usage is TRBJ2-1; 7 bases line up with TRBD2. V gave up 5 bases and J gave up 6 bases; unmatched junction bases: 10. CDR3 length: 15 amino acids. Germline CDR1 reads LNHDA; CDR2 reads SQIVND (reference sequence). As DNA, the CDR3 is TGTGCCAGTAGTGTGGGAGGGTTGGGCGGCAATGAGCAGTTCTTC. This encodes CASSVGGLGGNEQFF.

This clone was seen only once. The chain has TRBV19 and TRBJ1-2; D not certain. The germline V gene encodes CDR1 LNHDA and CDR2 SQIVND (reference sequence). V was shortened by 3 bases and J by 4 bases, with 9 bases between the two germline ends. CDR3 length: 13 amino acids. The CDR3 DNA reads as TGTGCCAGTAGTATGTGGTGGACCTATGGCTACACCTTC. This gives the protein CASSMWWTYGYTF.

The chain uses TRBV29-1 and TRBJ2-1; D possibly corresponds to TRBD2 (6 bases). The V end was cut by 6 bases, the J end by 7 bases, with 22 bases between. This CDR3 is 15 amino acids long. Germline-derived CDR1 and CDR2 are SQVTM and ANQGSEA. This CDR3 reads CSVVGMGGGLNEQFF. For the CDR3, the DNA is TGCAGCGTGGTTGGGATGGGTGGAGGGTTGAATGAGCAGTTCTTC.

The table lists this clone with a few counts. CDR3 protein: CASSYLLDRAYNEQFF. The CDR3 nucleotides read TGCGCCAGCAGCTACCTCCTCGACAGGGCATACAATGAGCAGTTCTTC. V usage is TRBV4-1 and J usage is TRBJ2-1; 7 positions match TRBD1. The CDR3 consists of 16 residues. CDR1 MGHRA and CDR2 YSYEKL come from the germline V gene. V trimming: 5 bases; J trimming: 4 bases; junction bases outside the gene matches: 11.